This TCR beta chain was sequenced for a study of blood T cells in healthy people across ages. Findings and limits, study-wide: A strong correlation was found between TCR beta diversity and the percentage of naive T cells.

Notes on this clonotype: Antigen: not known.

Between the trimmed V and J ends, which lost 5 bases and 6 bases, there was a span of 8 bases. The CDR3 covers 11 residues. The authors drew around 9.3 milliliters of peripheral blood from each donor. A second PCR of roughly 7 to 11 cycles used a sample-barcoded 5' primer and a J-beta primer mix. TCRdb re-called the 5' RACE reads with MiXCR, one entry per CDR3 protein. The sample holds approximately 770,000 distinct CDR3 sequences, roughly 50% seen once. Sequencing was carried out using blood. This TCR derives from a man aged 30 to 39 in good health. The rearrangement links TRBV12-3 or TRBV12-4 to TRBJ2-7, with no clear D. CDR3 nucleotides: TGTGCCAGCAGTAGAACGCTCGAGCAGTACTTC. Its translation: CASSRTLEQYF.